This T cell receptor (beta chain) was sequenced for a study of early T cells in non-severe SARS-CoV-2 infection. This clonotype showed up just a few times. Molecules of cDNA were individually given unique molecular identifiers that were attached to them. TCRdb independently ran MiXCR on the 5' RACE reads; one entry per CDR3 protein. The sample contains about 70,000 distinct CDR3 sequences, roughly 15% of which appear only once. V lost 1 base and J lost 2, with 11 bases in between. The germline V gene has CDR1 GTSNPN and CDR2 SVGIG (reference sequence). There are 14 residues in the CDR3. This clonotype originated in an adult who was a healthcare worker with PCR-confirmed SARS-CoV-2 infection or an uninfected control (not recorded which). The chain uses TRBV30 and TRBJ1-1; D may be TRBD1 (5 bases). Sample: whole blood, taken at baseline. CDR3 nucleotides: TGTGCCTGGAGTGCGAGGGGAGGTAACACTGAAGCTTTCTTT. Translating it yields CAWSARGGNTEAFF.